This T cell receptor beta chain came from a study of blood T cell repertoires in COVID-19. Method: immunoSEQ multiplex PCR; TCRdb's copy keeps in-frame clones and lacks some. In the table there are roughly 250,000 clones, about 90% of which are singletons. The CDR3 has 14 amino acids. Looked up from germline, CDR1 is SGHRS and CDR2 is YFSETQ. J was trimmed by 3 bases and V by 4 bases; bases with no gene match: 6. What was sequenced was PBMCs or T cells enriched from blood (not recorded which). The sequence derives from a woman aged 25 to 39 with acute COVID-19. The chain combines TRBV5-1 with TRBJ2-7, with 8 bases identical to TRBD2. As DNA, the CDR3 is TGCGCCAGCAGCCCCGGGGGGGCAGACTACGAGCAGTACTTC. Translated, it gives CASSPGGADYEQYF.